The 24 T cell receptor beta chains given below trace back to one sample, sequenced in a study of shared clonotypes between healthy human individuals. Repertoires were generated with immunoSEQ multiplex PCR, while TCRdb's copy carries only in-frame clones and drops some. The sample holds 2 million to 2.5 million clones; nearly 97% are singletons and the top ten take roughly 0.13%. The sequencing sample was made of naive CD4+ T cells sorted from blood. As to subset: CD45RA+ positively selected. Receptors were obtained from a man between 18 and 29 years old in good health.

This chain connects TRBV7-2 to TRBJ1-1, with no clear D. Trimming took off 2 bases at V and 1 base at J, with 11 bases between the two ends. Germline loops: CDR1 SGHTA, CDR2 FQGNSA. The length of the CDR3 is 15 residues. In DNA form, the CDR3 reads TGTGCCAGCAGCTTAAAGTCGCTAGGGAACACTGAAGCTTTCTTT. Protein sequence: CASSLKSLGNTEAFF.

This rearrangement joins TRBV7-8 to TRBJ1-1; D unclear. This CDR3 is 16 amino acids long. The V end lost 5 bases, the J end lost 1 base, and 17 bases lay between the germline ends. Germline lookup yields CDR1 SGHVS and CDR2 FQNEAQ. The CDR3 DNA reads TGTGCCAGCAGCCCCGCGGCCCGGACGGGGAACACTGAAGCTTTCTTT. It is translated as CASSPAARTGNTEAFF. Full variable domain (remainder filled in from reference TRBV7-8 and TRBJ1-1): GAGVSQSPRYKVAKRGQDVALRCDPISGHVSLFWYQQALGQGPEFLTYFQNEAQLDKSGLPSDRFFAERPEGSVSTLKIQRTQQEDSAVYLCASSPAARTGNTEAFFGQGTRLTVV.

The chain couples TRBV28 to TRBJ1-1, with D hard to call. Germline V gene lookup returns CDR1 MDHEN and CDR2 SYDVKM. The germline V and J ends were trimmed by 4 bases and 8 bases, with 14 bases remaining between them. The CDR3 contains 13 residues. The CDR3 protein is CASSSASPTEAFF. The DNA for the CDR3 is TGTGCCAGCAGTTCCGCCAGCCCAACGGAAGCTTTCTTT.

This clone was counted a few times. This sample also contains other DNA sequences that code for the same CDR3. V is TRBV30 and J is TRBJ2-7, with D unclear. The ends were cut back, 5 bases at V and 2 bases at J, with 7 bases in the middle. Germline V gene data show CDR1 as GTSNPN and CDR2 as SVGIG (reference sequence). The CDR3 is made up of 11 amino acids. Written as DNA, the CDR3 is TGTGCCTGGGGGAAGGCCTACGAGCAGTACTTC. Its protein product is CAWGKAYEQYF.

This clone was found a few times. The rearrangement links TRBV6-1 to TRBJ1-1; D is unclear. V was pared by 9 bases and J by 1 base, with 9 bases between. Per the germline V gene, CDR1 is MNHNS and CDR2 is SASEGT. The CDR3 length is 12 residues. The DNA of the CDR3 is TGTGCCAGTACTTCGACGAACACTGAAGCTTTCTTT. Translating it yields CASTSTNTEAFF.

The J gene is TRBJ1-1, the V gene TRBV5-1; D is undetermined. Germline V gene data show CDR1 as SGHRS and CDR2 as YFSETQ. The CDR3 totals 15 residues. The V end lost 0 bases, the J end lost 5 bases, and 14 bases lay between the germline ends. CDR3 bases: TGCGCCAGCAGCTTGGATAATCCCGGGGAGACTGAAGCTTTCTTT. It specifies CASSLDNPGETEAFF.

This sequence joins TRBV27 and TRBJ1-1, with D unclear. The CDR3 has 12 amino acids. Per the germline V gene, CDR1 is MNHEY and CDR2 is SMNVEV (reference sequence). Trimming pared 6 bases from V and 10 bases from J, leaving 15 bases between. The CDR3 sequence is CASSTSGGRAFF. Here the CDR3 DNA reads TGTGCCAGCAGCACCTCGGGAGGGCGAGCTTTCTTT.

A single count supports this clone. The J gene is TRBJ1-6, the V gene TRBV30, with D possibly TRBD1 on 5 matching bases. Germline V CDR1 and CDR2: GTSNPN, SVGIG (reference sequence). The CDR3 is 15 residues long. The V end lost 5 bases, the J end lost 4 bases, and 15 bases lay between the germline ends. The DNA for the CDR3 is TGTGCCTGGCGCCGGGACGCTGTTTATAATTCACCCCTCCACTTT. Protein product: CAWRRDAVYNSPLHF.

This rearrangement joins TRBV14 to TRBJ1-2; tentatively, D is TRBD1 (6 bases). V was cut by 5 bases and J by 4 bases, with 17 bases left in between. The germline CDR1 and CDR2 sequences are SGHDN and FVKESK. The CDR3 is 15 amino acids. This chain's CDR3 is CASSAQQGSSYGYTF. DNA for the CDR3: TGTGCCAGCAGCGCCCAACAGGGATCGAGCTATGGCTACACCTTC.

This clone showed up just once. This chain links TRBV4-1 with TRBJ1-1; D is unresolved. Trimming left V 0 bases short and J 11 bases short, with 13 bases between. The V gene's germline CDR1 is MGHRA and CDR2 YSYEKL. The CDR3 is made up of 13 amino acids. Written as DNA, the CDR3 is TGCGCCAGCAGCCAAGACCCTTCCCCGCGGGCTTTCTTT. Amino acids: CASSQDPSPRAFF.

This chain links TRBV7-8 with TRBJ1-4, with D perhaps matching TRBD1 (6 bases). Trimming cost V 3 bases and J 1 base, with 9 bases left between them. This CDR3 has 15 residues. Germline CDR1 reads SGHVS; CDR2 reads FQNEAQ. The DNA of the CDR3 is TGTGCCAGCAGCTTGGACAGCCTAACTAATGAAAAACTGTTTTTT. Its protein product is CASSLDSLTNEKLFF.

The CDR3 nucleotides are TGTGCCAGCAGTTACGGTGGGACAGACACAGATACGCAGTATTTT. Residues: CASSYGGTDTDTQYF. The chain couples TRBV6-5 to TRBJ2-3; 7 bases align to TRBD1. This CDR3 contains 15 residues. Trimming took 2 bases from V and 2 from J; bases not matched to a gene: 4. CDR1 MNHEY and CDR2 SVGAGI come from the germline V gene.

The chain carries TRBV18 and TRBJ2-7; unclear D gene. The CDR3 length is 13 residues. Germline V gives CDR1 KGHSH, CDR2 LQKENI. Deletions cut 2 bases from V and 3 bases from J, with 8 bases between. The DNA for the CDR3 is TGTGCCAGCTCACCATACACGGACTACGAGCAGTACTTC. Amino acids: CASSPYTDYEQYF.

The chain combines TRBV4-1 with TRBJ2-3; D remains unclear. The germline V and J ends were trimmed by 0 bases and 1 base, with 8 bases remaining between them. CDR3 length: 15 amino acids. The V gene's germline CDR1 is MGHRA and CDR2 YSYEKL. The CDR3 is CASSQEALGTDTQYF. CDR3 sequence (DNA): TGCGCCAGCAGCCAAGAGGCGCTAGGCACAGATACGCAGTATTTT.

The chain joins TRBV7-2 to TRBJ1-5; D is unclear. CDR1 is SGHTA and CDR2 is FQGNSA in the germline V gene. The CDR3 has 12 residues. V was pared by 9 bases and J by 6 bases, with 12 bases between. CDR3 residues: CASRVVGQPQHF. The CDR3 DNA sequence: TGTGCCAGTCGAGTCGTCGGTCAGCCCCAGCATTTT.

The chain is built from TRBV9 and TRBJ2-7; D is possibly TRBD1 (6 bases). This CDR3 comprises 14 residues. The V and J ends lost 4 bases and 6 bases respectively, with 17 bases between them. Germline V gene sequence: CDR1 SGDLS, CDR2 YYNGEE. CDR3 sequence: CASSSVAQGLEQYF. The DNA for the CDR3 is TGTGCCAGCAGCTCAGTGGCACAGGGTCTCGAGCAGTACTTC.

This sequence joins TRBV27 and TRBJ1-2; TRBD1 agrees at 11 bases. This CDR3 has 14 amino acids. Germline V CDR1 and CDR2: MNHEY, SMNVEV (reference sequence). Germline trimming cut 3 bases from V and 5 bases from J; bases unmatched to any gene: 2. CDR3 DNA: TGTGCCAGCAGTTTGGGGACAGGGGGGTATGGCTACACCTTC. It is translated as CASSLGTGGYGYTF.

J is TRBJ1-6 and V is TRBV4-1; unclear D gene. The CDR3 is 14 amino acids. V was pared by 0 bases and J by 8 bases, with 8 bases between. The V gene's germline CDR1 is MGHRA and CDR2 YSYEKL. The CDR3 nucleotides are TGCGCCAGCAGCCAAGATGGGGTGGATTCACCCCTCCACTTT. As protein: CASSQDGVDSPLHF.

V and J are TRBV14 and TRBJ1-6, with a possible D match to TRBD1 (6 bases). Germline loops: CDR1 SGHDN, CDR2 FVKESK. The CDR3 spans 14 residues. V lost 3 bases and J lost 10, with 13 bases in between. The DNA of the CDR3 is TGTGCCAGCAGCCAGGGACATTTTTTCTCACCCCTCCACTTT. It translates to CASSQGHFFSPLHF.

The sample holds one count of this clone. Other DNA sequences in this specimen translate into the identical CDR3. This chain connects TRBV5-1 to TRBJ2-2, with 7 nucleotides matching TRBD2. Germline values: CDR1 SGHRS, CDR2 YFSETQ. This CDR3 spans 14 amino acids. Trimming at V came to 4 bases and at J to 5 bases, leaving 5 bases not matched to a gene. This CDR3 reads CASSSGLETGELFF. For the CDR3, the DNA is TGCGCCAGCAGCAGCGGACTAGAAACCGGGGAGCTGTTTTTT. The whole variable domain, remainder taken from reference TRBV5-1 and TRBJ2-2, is KAGVTQTPRYLIKTRGQQVTLSCSPISGHRSVSWYQQTPGQGLQFLFEYFSETQRNKGNFPGRFSGRQFSNSRSEMNVSTLELGDSALYLCASSSGLETGELFFGEGSRLTVL.

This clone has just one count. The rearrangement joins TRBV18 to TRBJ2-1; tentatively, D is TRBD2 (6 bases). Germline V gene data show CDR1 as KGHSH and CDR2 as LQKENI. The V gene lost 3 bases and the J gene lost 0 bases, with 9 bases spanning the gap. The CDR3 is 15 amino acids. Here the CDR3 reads CASSPGLSSYNEQFF. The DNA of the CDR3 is TGTGCCAGCTCACCGGGACTCAGCTCCTACAATGAGCAGTTCTTC.

CDR3 DNA sequence: TGTGCCAGCAGTGAAGCGCCAGGGGAGTTAGGGGAGCAGTACTTC. This encodes CASSEAPGELGEQYF. The chain couples TRBV2 to TRBJ2-7; possibly TRBD1 for D (6 bases). The CDR3 sequence is 15 residues long. V was shortened by 0 bases and J by 7 bases, with 16 bases between the two germline ends. The V gene's germline CDR1 is SNHLY and CDR2 FYNNEI.

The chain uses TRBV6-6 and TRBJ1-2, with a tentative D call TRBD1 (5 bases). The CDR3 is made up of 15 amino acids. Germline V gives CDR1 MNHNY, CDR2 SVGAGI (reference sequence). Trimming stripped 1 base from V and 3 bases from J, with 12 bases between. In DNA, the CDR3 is TGTGCCAGCAGTTACTTCCTGGGCAGGGACTATGGCTACACCTTC. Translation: CASSYFLGRDYGYTF.

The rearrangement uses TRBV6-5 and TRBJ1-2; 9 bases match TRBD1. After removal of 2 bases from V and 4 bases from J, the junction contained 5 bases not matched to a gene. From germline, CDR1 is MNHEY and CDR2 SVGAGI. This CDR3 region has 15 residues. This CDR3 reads CASSYPTGGVYGYTF. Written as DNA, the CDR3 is TGTGCCAGCAGTTACCCCACAGGGGGCGTCTATGGCTACACCTTC.